Following are 9 T cell receptor beta chains from one sample sequenced in a study of cytomegalovirus exposure and HLA in healthy donors. It was with 60 Vbeta and 13 Jbeta primers that the PCR ran. Clones were read by immunoSEQ multiplex PCR, and TCRdb kept only the in-frame ones, dropping some. The table records more than 130,000 clones, around 80% of them present only once. Sequenced sample: PBMCs. These receptors were obtained from a man aged 25-45 years in good health and CMV-seronegative.

In its sample, this clone was seen a few times. The chain has TRBV6-6 and TRBJ2-1; perhaps TRBD2 as D (6 bases). The length of the CDR3 is 15 residues. The ends were cut back, 7 bases at V and 6 bases at J, with 19 bases in the middle. CDR1 MNHNY and CDR2 SVGAGI come from the germline V gene (reference sequence). This chain's CDR3 is CASTPIGGHSNEQFF. Here the CDR3 DNA reads TGTGCCAGCACACCTATCGGAGGGCATAGCAATGAGCAGTTCTTC.

The chain links TRBV5-6 to TRBJ2-3; no definite D call. The germline V gene has CDR1 SGHDT and CDR2 YYEEEE. The CDR3 runs to 12 residues. Trimming removed 2 bases from V and 5 bases from J, with 6 bases in between. CDR3 DNA: TGTGCCAGCAGCTTAGCACGAGATACGCAGTATTTT. Translation gives CASSLARDTQYF.

The chain uses TRBV2 and TRBJ2-2; TRBD2 matches at 9 bases. Germline CDR1 and CDR2: SNHLY and FYNNEI. This CDR3 is 17 amino acids long. The J segment lost 5 bases and the V segment lost 0 bases, leaving 7 bases of the junction unmatched. The CDR3 nucleotides read TGTGCCAGCAGTGAAGCGCGTCTAGCGGGACATACCGGGGAGCTGTTTTTT. Translated, it gives CASSEARLAGHTGELFF.

V is TRBV12-5 and J is TRBJ2-5; tentative D call: TRBD2 (6 bases). The CDR3 runs to 11 residues. V lost 3 bases, J lost 10 bases, and 9 bases lay in between. Germline CDR1 and CDR2: LGHNT and FRNRAP. Here the CDR3 DNA reads TGTGCTAGTGGTTTAGGGACTCACCAGTACTTC. Encoded protein: CASGLGTHQYF.

The rearrangement links TRBV21-1 to TRBJ2-7; the DNA was not compared with TRBD1, the D call given in the table. TRBV21-1 counts as a pseudogene. This CDR3 is 15 amino acids long. CDR3: CASSEGQGTVYEQYF. Written as DNA, the CDR3 is TGTGCCAGCAGCGAGGGACAGGGGACCGTCTACGAGCAGTACTTC.

The chain carries TRBV7-8 and TRBJ2-5, with a tentative D call TRBD2 (6 bases). Trimming removed 7 bases at V and 1 base at J, with 13 bases between. The CDR3 loop spans 14 amino acids. Germline CDR1 and CDR2: SGHVS and FQNEAQ. The CDR3 spells CASNDRDFQETQYF. The CDR3, as DNA: TGTGCCAGCAACGATAGGGACTTCCAAGAGACCCAGTACTTC.

This clone was seen a single time. V is TRBV28 and J is TRBJ2-7; D ambiguous. The germline CDR1 and CDR2 sequences are MDHEN and SYDVKM. V lost 6 bases and J lost 0, with 9 bases in between. The CDR3 runs to 13 residues. The CDR3 region has the DNA TGTGCCAGCAGACCCCCCAGCTCCTACGAGCAGTACTTC. It yields the protein CASRPPSSYEQYF. Looking up the rest from reference TRBV28 and TRBJ2-7 gives the full variable domain: DVKVTQSSRYLVKRTGEKVFLECVQDMDHENMFWYRQDPGLGLRLIYFSYDVKMKEKGDIPEGYSVSREKKERFSLILESASTNQTSMYLCASRPPSSYEQYFGPGTRLTVT.

The chain couples TRBV4-1 to TRBJ2-3; 11 nucleotides align to TRBD2. Germline CDR1 MGHRA, CDR2 YSYEKL. This CDR3 has 21 residues. Trimming cost V 2 bases and J 2 bases; bases outside gene matches: 18. The CDR3 reads CASSQSKWGSGRAWATDTQYF. CDR3 DNA: TGCGCCAGCAGCCAAAGCAAATGGGGTAGCGGGAGGGCATGGGCCACAGATACGCAGTATTTT.

The CDR3 nucleotides are TGTGCCAGCAGCCTAACCCAACAGGGTGGGAATGAAAAACTGTTTTTT. This codes for CASSLTQQGGNEKLFF. This chain joins TRBV27 and TRBJ1-4, with a weak D call TRBD1 (6 bases). Per germline, CDR1 MNHEY and CDR2 SMNVEV (reference sequence). The CDR3 sequence is 16 residues long. V was clipped by 6 bases and J by 5 bases, with 19 bases between them. The complete variable domain, with remaining parts taken from reference TRBV27 and TRBJ1-4, reads EAQVTQNPRYLITVTGKKLTVTCSQNMNHEYMSWYRQDPGLGLRQIYYSMNVEVTDKGDVPEGYKVSRKEKRNFPLILESPSPNQTSLYFCASSLTQQGGNEKLFFGSGTQLSVL.